Sequencing of this TCR beta chain was carried out in a study of response to subunit inactivated influenza vaccine. Findings of the study overall: The authors suggested that few new T cells are recruited per seasonal influenza vaccination.

As regards this clonotype: Its cognate antigen is unknown.

TCRdb ran MiXCR on the RT-PCR reads and lists one entry per CDR3 protein. The data contain around 650,000 distinct CDR3 sequences, less than 20% of them singletons. There are 13 residues in the CDR3. Germline V gene lookup returns CDR1 DFQATT and CDR2 SNEGSKA (reference sequence). The V end lost 5 bases, the J end lost 2 bases, and 10 bases lay between the germline ends. V is TRBV20-1 and J is TRBJ2-1; D gene unclear. This receptor was obtained from a man aged 50 to 59 who received an inactivated influenza vaccine. The sequencing used PBMCs from blood, collected roughly 12 days after vaccination. CDR3 sequence: CSAPTGAYNEQFF. CDR3 nucleotides: TGCAGTGCTCCAACGGGCGCCTACAATGAGCAGTTCTTC.